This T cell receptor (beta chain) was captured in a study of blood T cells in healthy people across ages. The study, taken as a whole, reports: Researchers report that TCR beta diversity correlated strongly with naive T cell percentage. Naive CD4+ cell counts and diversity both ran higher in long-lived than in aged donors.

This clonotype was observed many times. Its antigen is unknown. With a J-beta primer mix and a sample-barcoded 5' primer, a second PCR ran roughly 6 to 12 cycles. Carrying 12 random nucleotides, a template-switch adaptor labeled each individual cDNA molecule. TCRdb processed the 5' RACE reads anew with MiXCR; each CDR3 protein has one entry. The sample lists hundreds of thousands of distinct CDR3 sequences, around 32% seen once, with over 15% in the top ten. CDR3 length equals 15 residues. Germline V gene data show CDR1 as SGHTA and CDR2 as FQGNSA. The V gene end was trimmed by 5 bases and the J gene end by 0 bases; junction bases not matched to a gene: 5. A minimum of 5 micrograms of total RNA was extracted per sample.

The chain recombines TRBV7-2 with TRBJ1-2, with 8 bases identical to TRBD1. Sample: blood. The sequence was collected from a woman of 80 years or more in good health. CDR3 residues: CASSNRQGTNYGYTF. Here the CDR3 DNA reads TGTGCCAGCAGCAACCGACAGGGGACTAACTATGGCTACACCTTC.